This is a list of T cell receptor beta chains from one sample in a study of cytomegalovirus exposure and HLA in healthy donors. The method was immunoSEQ multiplex PCR; TCRdb's version includes in-frame clones alone and lacks a portion of them. The table includes 120,000 or so clones, 74% detected once. The sample comprised PBMCs. All receptors come from a man aged 35-49 years in good health and CMV-seropositive. Both conserved end residues are part of each CDR3. The D gene is left open where the match is weak. Size values are once, few and many counts, or a class for expanded clones, and some rows have none.

V gene,J gene,D gene,clone size,CDR3 length,CDR3 protein,CDR3 DNA
TRBV7-2,TRBJ2-1,TRBD1,once,17,CASSPSSGQGARNEQFF,TGTGCCAGCAGCCCAAGTAGCGGACAGGGGGCCCGGAATGAGCAGTTCTTC
TRBV7-2,TRBJ2-7,TRBD2,-,16,CASSLVPSGKVYEQYF,TGTGCCAGCAGCTTAGTTCCTAGCGGGAAAGTCTACGAGCAGTACTTC
TRBV29-1,TRBJ2-5,-,few,13,CSVGRSGQETQYF,TGCAGCGTTGGTAGGAGCGGACAAGAGACCCAGTACTTC
TRBV5-1,TRBJ2-2,-,-,14,CASSYDADTGELFF,TGCGCCAGCAGCTATGACGCGGACACCGGGGAGCTGTTTTTT
TRBV30,TRBJ1-6,-,-,14,CAWTVGGDGSPLHF,TGTGCCTGGACCGTGGGAGGGGATGGTTCACCCCTCCACTTT
TRBV12-5,TRBJ1-2,TRBD1,-,15,CASGPPQGTNYGYTF,TGTGCTAGTGGTCCTCCACAGGGGACTAACTATGGCTACACCTTC
TRBV12-5,TRBJ1-5,TRBD1,-,16,CASGWGQGFSNQPQHF,TGTGCTAGTGGTTGGGGACAGGGGTTCAGCAATCAGCCCCAGCATTTT
TRBV7-6,TRBJ2-2,-,-,18,CASSLALIGQGGTGELFF,TGTGCCAGCAGCTTAGCGCTAATCGGGCAGGGAGGCACCGGGGAGCTGTTTTTT
TRBV5-1,TRBJ1-2,-,few,14,CASSLRQADYGYTF,TGCGCCAGCAGCCTTCGACAGGCCGACTATGGCTACACCTTC
TRBV4-1,TRBJ2-7,TRBD1,once,19,CASSQIAPGTGRSSYEQYF,TGCGCCAGCAGCCAAATTGCACCTGGGACAGGGAGGAGCTCCTACGAGCAGTACTTC
TRBV14,TRBJ1-3,TRBD1,few,15,CASSRTTGAGNTIYF,TGTGCCAGCAGCCGAACGACAGGGGCTGGAAACACCATATATTTT
TRBV7-7,TRBJ2-7,TRBD1,-,14,CASSPATGGHEQYF,TGTGCTAGCAGCCCGGCGACAGGGGGCCACGAGCAGTACTTC
TRBV27,TRBJ2-3,TRBD2,few,18,CASSLTVLAGVSLDTQYF,TGTGCCAGCAGTTTAACAGTACTAGCGGGAGTGAGTTTGGATACGCAGTATTTT
TRBV27,TRBJ1-1,-,-,12,CASSFGNTEAFF,TGTGCCAGCAGTTTCGGGAACACTGAAGCTTTCTTT
TRBV6-6,TRBJ2-2,TRBD1,few,14,CASTLGQAAGELFF,TGTGCCAGCACCTTAGGACAGGCCGCCGGGGAGCTGTTTTTT
TRBV5-5,TRBJ2-7,TRBD1,-,13,CASGTASSYEQYF,TGTGCCAGCGGGACAGCTAGCTCCTACGAGCAGTACTTC
TRBV6-6,TRBJ1-4,TRBD1,-,13,CASSRDRVSKLFF,TGTGCCAGCAGTCGGGACAGGGTCTCAAAACTGTTTTTT
TRBV7-2,TRBJ2-7,-,-,14,CASSRALTSYEQYF,TGTGCCAGCAGCCGAGCTTTAACCTCCTACGAGCAGTACTTC
TRBV6-5,TRBJ2-7,TRBD2,few,15,CASSRGDWTTYEQYF,TGTGCCAGCAGTCGGGGGGACTGGACCACCTACGAGCAGTACTTC
TRBV6-6,TRBJ2-3,TRBD2,once,15,CASSYEAGSTDTQYF,TGTGCCAGCAGTTACGAAGCGGGGAGCACAGATACGCAGTATTTT
TRBV28,TRBJ2-7,TRBD2,few,16,CASGEGTSGPSYEQYF,TGTGCCAGCGGGGAGGGAACTAGCGGACCCTCCTACGAGCAGTACTTC
TRBV4-1,TRBJ2-7,TRBD2,-,16,CASSQVYGRIRNEQYF,TGCGCCAGCAGCCAAGTATACGGGAGGATACGCAACGAGCAGTACTTC
TRBV5-5,TRBJ2-4,TRBD1,-,13,CASSFPTGDIQYF,TGTGCCAGCAGCTTTCCAACAGGGGACATTCAGTACTTC
TRBV28,TRBJ2-7,-,-,13,CASRKQGAAEQYF,TGTGCCAGCAGGAAACAGGGCGCAGCCGAGCAGTACTTC
TRBV11-2,TRBJ1-2,TRBD1,once,17,CASSSVPGQGYGYGYTF,TGTGCCAGCAGCTCAGTTCCGGGACAGGGTTACGGCTATGGCTACACCTTC
TRBV5-4,TRBJ2-7,TRBD1,-,13,CASSLWTGDEQYF,TGTGCCAGCAGCTTGTGGACAGGGGACGAGCAGTACTTC
TRBV28,TRBJ1-2,TRBD1,few,14,CASSPPGQLYGYTF,TGTGCCAGCAGTCCGCCGGGACAGTTATATGGCTACACCTTC
TRBV4-1,TRBJ1-5,-,few,16,CASSQDSGGWWQPQHF,TGCGCCAGCAGCCAAGATTCGGGGGGGTGGTGGCAGCCCCAGCATTTT
TRBV6-5,TRBJ2-5,-,-,13,CASSRGEKETQYF,TGTGCCAGCAGCCGAGGAGAGAAGGAGACCCAGTACTTC
TRBV30,TRBJ1-1,-,-,15,CAWSDTSGRRIEAFF,TGTGCCTGGAGTGACACATCAGGGAGGAGAATTGAAGCTTTCTTT
TRBV27,TRBJ2-7,TRBD1,-,14,CASTTDRGKKEQYF,TGTGCCAGCACCACGGACAGGGGAAAGAAAGAGCAGTACTTC
TRBV19,TRBJ2-3,-,few,14,CASSIRVSTDTQYF,TGTGCCAGTAGTATCAGGGTCAGCACAGATACGCAGTATTTT
TRBV7-7,TRBJ2-1,TRBD2,-,16,CASSPSPGLAGNEQFF,TGTGCTAGCAGCCCTAGCCCGGGACTAGCGGGAAATGAGCAGTTCTTC
TRBV5-4,TRBJ1-1,TRBD1,-,15,CASSSGQGGGGKAFF,TGTGCCAGCAGTTCAGGACAGGGGGGTGGCGGGAAAGCTTTCTTT
TRBV7-2,TRBJ2-1,TRBD2,-,15,CASSLPSGSVDEQFF,TGTGCCAGCAGCTTACCCAGCGGGAGTGTAGATGAGCAGTTCTTC
TRBV28,TRBJ1-3,TRBD1,-,15,CASSLPGQGRNTIYF,TGTGCCAGCAGTCTTCCGGGACAGGGAAGAAACACCATATATTTT
TRBV19,TRBJ2-2,-,-,16,CASLRSGGRFTGELFF,TGTGCCAGTCTCCGGTCGGGCGGGCGGTTCACCGGGGAGCTGTTTTTT
TRBV19,TRBJ2-7,TRBD1,-,15,CASSSRDRGLVEQYF,TGTGCCAGTAGTTCCCGGGACAGGGGGCTTGTCGAGCAGTACTTC
TRBV2,TRBJ2-7,TRBD2,few,13,CASRSKGLAGWYF,TGTGCCAGCAGAAGTAAGGGACTAGCGGGATGGTACTTC
TRBV4-3,TRBJ2-7,TRBD2,-,16,CASSQDQLAGDYEQYF,TGCGCCAGCAGCCAAGATCAGCTAGCGGGAGACTACGAGCAGTACTTC
TRBV5-6,TRBJ1-5,-,-,16,CASSGAAGDSNQPQHF,TGTGCCAGCAGCGGGGCGGCTGGGGATAGCAATCAGCCCCAGCATTTT
TRBV14,TRBJ2-7,-,-,14,CASSPLDRDYEQYF,TGTGCCAGCAGCCCCCTGGACAGAGACTACGAGCAGTACTTC
TRBV27,TRBJ1-6,-,-,18,CASGGPLRGTSYNSPLHF,TGTGCCAGCGGGGGACCGCTAAGGGGGACCTCCTATAATTCACCCCTCCACTTT
TRBV19,TRBJ2-3,-,-,15,CASSRPSSGGDTQYF,TGTGCCAGTAGTCGACCCTCGAGTGGCGGGGATACGCAGTATTTT
TRBV30,TRBJ1-1,-,-,13,CAWRDSMNTEAFF,TGTGCCTGGAGGGACTCTATGAACACTGAAGCTTTCTTT
TRBV6-4,TRBJ1-1,-,-,13,CASSGRTAMSSFF,TGTGCCAGCAGTGGGAGGACAGCCATGAGTTCTTTCTTT
TRBV5-4,TRBJ1-4,-,-,16,CASSPENRALNEKLFF,TGTGCCAGCAGTCCGGAGAACAGGGCGCTTAATGAAAAACTGTTTTTT
TRBV9,TRBJ1-2,-,-,15,CASSAGLSANYGYTF,TGTGCCAGCAGCGCAGGGCTTTCGGCTAACTATGGCTACACCTTC
TRBV5-1,TRBJ2-1,-,-,15,CASSQTGYSYNEQFF,TGCGCCAGCAGCCAAACAGGATACTCCTACAATGAGCAGTTCTTC
TRBV6-5,TRBJ2-2,-,once,13,CASSPFDTGELFF,TGTGCCAGCAGCCCCTTTGACACCGGGGAGCTGTTTTTT
TRBV25-1,TRBJ1-3,-,-,13,CASRTGGGNTIYF,TGTGCCAGCAGGACCGGCGGTGGAAACACCATATATTTT
TRBV19,TRBJ2-3,-,-,14,CASSWRQVTDTQYF,TGTGCCAGTAGTTGGAGACAGGTGACAGATACGCAGTATTTT
TRBV12-5,TRBJ2-1,-,-,14,CASGLFPQENEQFF,TGTGCTAGTGGTTTGTTCCCACAGGAGAATGAGCAGTTCTTC
TRBV2,TRBJ2-6,-,-,13,CARRGSGANVLTF,TGTGCCAGGCGCGGGTCTGGGGCCAACGTCCTGACTTTC